This T cell receptor beta chain came from a study of T cell responses to AZD1222 COVID-19 vaccine. Study-wide results and limits: Repertoire sampling was restricted to post-peak T cell response timepoints. Vaccine-associated CD4 TCRs ranged over spike, dominating at 160-218 and 743-854. Unmutated variant regions are reportedly the target of nearly half of TCRs that are spike-specific. There were mostly white British donors and more females than males, and clonal diversity was possibly underestimated.

Only one count was recorded for this clone. Its antigen remains unidentified. With 4 bases clipped from V and 4 bases from J, the junction kept 2 bases outside the gene matches. The V gene's germline CDR1 is SGHDN and CDR2 FVKESK. CDR3 length equals 13 residues. Repertoires were generated with immunoSEQ multiplex PCR, while TCRdb's copy carries only in-frame clones and drops some. The sample has roughly 79,000 clones; around 92% are singletons. This clonotype originated in an adult in good health. The sequencing here drew on peripheral blood, taken on day 0 of MenACWY control vaccination. V usage is TRBV14 and J usage is TRBJ1-1, with TRBD1 identical over 8 bases. The CDR3 sequence: CASSLTGGTEAFF. The CDR3 DNA reads TGTGCCAGCAGCCTTACAGGGGGCACTGAAGCTTTCTTT.